The count of the clone carrying this T cell receptor (beta chain) is one. With 4 bases clipped from V and 4 bases from J, the junction kept 7 bases outside the gene matches. The CDR3 consists of 15 residues. CDR1 is SGHKS and CDR2 is YYEKEE in the germline V gene (reference sequence). Authors' methods: Reference gene primer amplification yielded estimated nucleated cell counts. The assay was immunoSEQ multiplex PCR, and TCRdb's table has in-frame clones only and misses some. From that table come the V and J calls and clone size; the DNA was used to work out D and trimming. The sample includes almost 70,000 clones, approximately 79% of them seen just once. This sample is drawn from a study of blood T cell repertoires in COVID-19. Study at large: From the United States, Italy and Spain came samples of acute and convalescent COVID-19. Sources were T cells, B-cell-depleted T cells, or PBMCs; the material itself was cDNA or gDNA.

This rearrangement joins TRBV5-5 to TRBJ2-7, with 11 bases aligning to TRBD2. Source material: peripheral blood. This TCR came from a man aged 60 to 75 with acute or convalescent COVID-19. CDR3 bases: TGTGCCAGCAGCCTGGGACTAGCGGACCAATACGAGCAGTACTTC. Encoded protein: CASSLGLADQYEQYF. Drawing the rest from reference TRBV5-5 and TRBJ2-7, the complete variable domain is DAGVTQSPTHLIKTRGQQVTLRCSPISGHKSVSWYQQVLGQGPQFIFQYYEKEERGRGNFPDRFSARQFPNYSSELNVNALLLGDSALYLCASSLGLADQYEQYFGPGTRLTVT.